The 11 T cell receptor beta chains reported below all come from one sample, sequenced in a study of naive CD8 T cells in extremely preterm neonates. Study outcomes and limitations: Compared with older groups, preterm CDR3s were shorter, with fewer N additions and less trimming.

No antigens are known for them. The method was immunoSEQ multiplex PCR; TCRdb's version includes in-frame clones alone and lacks a portion of them. The sample shows about 23,000 clones, about 91% of them seen only once. Preterm samples came from extremely preterm deliveries at about 21-29 weeks. Sequencing was carried out using naive CD8+ T cells from cord blood. Receptor source: a boy who was born preterm.

V usage is TRBV27 and J usage is TRBJ2-7, with D possibly matching TRBD1 (5 bases). CDR1 is MNHEY and CDR2 is SMNVEV in the germline V gene (reference sequence). This CDR3 has 14 amino acids. V dropped 3 bases and J dropped 0 bases, with 9 bases sitting between them. The CDR3 coding sequence is TGTGCCAGCAGTTTTAGGGGCAGCTCCTACGAGCAGTACTTC. It encodes CASSFRGSSYEQYF.

This rearrangement joins TRBV7-9 to TRBJ2-7; D unclear. The CDR3 covers 13 residues. The V gene's germline CDR1 is SEHNR and CDR2 FQNEAQ (reference sequence). V gave up 2 bases and J gave up 7 bases, with 12 bases separating them. The CDR3 reads CASSLPSAKEQYF. CDR3 sequence (DNA): TGTGCCAGCAGCTTACCATCAGCGAAAGAGCAGTACTTC.

The chain couples TRBV27 to TRBJ1-1; D might be TRBD1 (6 bases). V dropped 5 bases and J dropped 2 bases, with 12 bases sitting between them. This CDR3 is 14 amino acids long. CDR1 is MNHEY, CDR2 SMNVEV, per germline (reference sequence). CDR3: CASSPQGRNTEAFF. CDR3 coding DNA: TGTGCCAGCAGTCCTCAGGGGCGTAACACTGAAGCTTTCTTT.

This clone was recorded a few times. The chain uses TRBV6-5 and TRBJ2-3; D is undetermined. This CDR3 contains 13 residues. Trimming cost V 1 base and J 0 bases, with 2 bases left between them. Germline values: CDR1 MNHEY, CDR2 SVGAGI. The CDR3 sequence: CASSYYSTDTQYF. CDR3 sequence (DNA): TGTGCCAGCAGTTACTACAGCACAGATACGCAGTATTTT.

This chain joins TRBV13 and TRBJ2-5, with a tentative D call TRBD2 (5 bases). The J call is in doubt because the DNA end fits TRBJ2-7 better. The germline gives CDR1 PRHDT, CDR2 FYEKMQ (reference sequence). The CDR3 sequence is 13 residues long. CDR3 nucleotide sequence: TGTGCCAGCAGCTTAGGACTAGCCTACGAGCAGTACTTC. Translated, it gives CASSLGLAYEQYF.

This clone was recorded once. Different DNA sequences within this sample yield the same CDR3. The chain joins TRBV4-3 to TRBJ2-7; 10 nucleotides agree with TRBD2. Germline V gives CDR1 LGHNA, CDR2 YSLEER. The CDR3 has 14 residues. After removal of 1 base from V and 3 bases from J, the junction contained 0 bases not matched to a gene. The CDR3 sequence: CASSQGLAGYEQYF. CDR3 sequence (DNA): TGCGCCAGCAGCCAAGGACTAGCGGGCTACGAGCAGTACTTC.

V gene TRBV19 combines with J gene TRBJ2-1, with unresolved D. The CDR3 extends over 13 amino acids. The germline V gene has CDR1 LNHDA and CDR2 SQIVND (reference sequence). V lost 3 bases to trimming and J lost 4 bases, with 7 bases between them. CDR3 loop: CASSIWQYNEQFF. The CDR3 DNA follows: TGTGCCAGTAGTATCTGGCAATACAATGAGCAGTTCTTC.

The chain has TRBV7-3 and TRBJ1-5; D not resolved. Germline CDR1 SGHTA, CDR2 FQGTGA. The CDR3 contains 14 residues. V lost 2 bases and J lost 0, with 5 bases in between. The CDR3 loop reads CASSLAFSNQPQHF. Here the CDR3 DNA reads TGTGCCAGCAGCTTAGCTTTTAGCAATCAGCCCCAGCATTTT.

The chain employs TRBV7-3 and TRBJ2-3; TRBD2 matches at 7 bases. CDR3 length equals 15 residues. The germline V gene encodes CDR1 SGHTA and CDR2 FQGTGA. V was clipped by 4 bases and J by 0 bases; unmatched bases: 4. In DNA form, the CDR3 reads TGTGCCAGCAGCTCGGGACTATCTAGCACAGATACGCAGTATTTT. Translating gives CASSSGLSSTDTQYF.

The chain links TRBV4-1 to TRBJ2-3; the D gene is possibly TRBD1 (6 bases). Germline V CDR1 and CDR2: MGHRA, YSYEKL. V lost 0 bases and J lost 6, with 7 bases in between. The CDR3 is made up of 13 amino acids. The CDR3 DNA reads TGCGCCAGCAGCCAAGAGGGGGCGGATACGCAGTATTTT. The encoded protein is CASSQEGADTQYF.

V gene TRBV6-1 combines with J gene TRBJ1-1, with 10 positions matching TRBD1. Germline assignment: CDR1 MNHNS and CDR2 SASEGT. Germline trimming cut 4 bases from V and 4 bases from J; bases unmatched to any gene: 0. CDR3 length: 13 amino acids. The CDR3 region has the DNA TGTGCCAGCAGTGGGACAGGGGGCACTGAAGCTTTCTTT. Translation gives CASSGTGGTEAFF.